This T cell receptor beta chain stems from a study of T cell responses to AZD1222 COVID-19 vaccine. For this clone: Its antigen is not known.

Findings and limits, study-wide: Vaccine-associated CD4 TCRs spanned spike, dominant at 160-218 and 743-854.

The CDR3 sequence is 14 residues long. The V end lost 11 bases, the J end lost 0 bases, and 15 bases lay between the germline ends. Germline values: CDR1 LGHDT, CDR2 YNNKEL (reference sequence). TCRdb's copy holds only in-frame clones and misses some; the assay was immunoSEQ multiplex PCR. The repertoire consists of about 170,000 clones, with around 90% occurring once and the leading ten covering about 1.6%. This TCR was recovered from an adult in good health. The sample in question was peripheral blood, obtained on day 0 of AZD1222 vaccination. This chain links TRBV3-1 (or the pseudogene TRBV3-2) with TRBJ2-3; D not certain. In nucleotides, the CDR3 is TGTGCCGGGGTCCCTATAGAGAGCACAGATACGCAGTATTTT. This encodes CAGVPIESTDTQYF.